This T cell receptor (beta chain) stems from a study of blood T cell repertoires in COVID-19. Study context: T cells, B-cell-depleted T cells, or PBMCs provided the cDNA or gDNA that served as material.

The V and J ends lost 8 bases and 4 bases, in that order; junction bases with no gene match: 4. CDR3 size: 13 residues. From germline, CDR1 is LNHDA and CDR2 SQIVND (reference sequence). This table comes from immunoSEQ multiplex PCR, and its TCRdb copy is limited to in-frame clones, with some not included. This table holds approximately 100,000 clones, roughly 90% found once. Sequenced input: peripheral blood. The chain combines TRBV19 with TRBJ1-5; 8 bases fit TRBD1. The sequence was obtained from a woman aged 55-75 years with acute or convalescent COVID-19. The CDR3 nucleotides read TGTGCCAGTGGGGGGACAGGAAATCAGCCCCAGCATTTT. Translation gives CASGGTGNQPQHF. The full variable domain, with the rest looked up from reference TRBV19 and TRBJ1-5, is DGGITQSPKYLFRKEGQNVTLSCEQNLNHDAMYWYRQDPGQGLRLIYYSQIVNDFQKGDIAEGYSVSREKKESFPLTVTSAQKNPTAFYLCASGGTGNQPQHFGDGTRLSIL.